This TCR beta chain is drawn from a study of blood T cell repertoires in COVID-19. Study information: Researchers got acute and convalescent COVID-19 samples from the United States, Italy and Spain.

In the original processing: The assay estimated nucleated cells by amplifying reference gene primers. Repertoires were generated with immunoSEQ multiplex PCR, while TCRdb's copy carries only in-frame clones and drops some. That table is the source of V, J and clone size, and D and trimming were worked out from the DNA. The sample records a few hundred thousand clones, around 90% being singletons. The CDR3 loop spans 18 amino acids. The germline gives CDR1 LGHNA, CDR2 YSLEER. After removal of 0 bases from V and 2 bases from J, the junction contained 11 bases not matched to a gene. Specimen: peripheral blood. The rearrangement uses TRBV4-3 and TRBJ1-2, with 8 bases identical to TRBD1. The TCR was taken from a woman in her sixties with COVID-19, enrolled during active disease. CDR3 nucleotide sequence: TGCGCCAGCAGCCAAGATCCAGGGGGCGCGTCAGTAAACTATGGCTACACCTTC. Protein product: CASSQDPGGASVNYGYTF.